What follows describes a single TCR beta chain. Seattle researchers signed up patients amid active infection and tracked them longitudinally. In the original analysis: The assay estimated nucleated cells by amplifying reference gene primers. TCRdb's copy holds only in-frame clones and misses some; the assay was immunoSEQ multiplex PCR. Clonal size and the V and J genes are those of that table, whereas D and trimming came from the DNA. The data show about 160,000 clones, approximately 82% seen once. The sample is drawn from a study of blood T cell repertoires in COVID-19. Study-level information: Whether acute or convalescent, the COVID-19 samples came from the United States, Italy and Spain.

The germline gives CDR1 SNHLY, CDR2 FYNNEI. Between the trimmed V and J ends, which lost 2 bases and 3 bases, there was a span of 8 bases. The CDR3 covers 14 residues. The V call is TRBV2, the J call TRBJ1-3; D may be TRBD1 (5 bases). Material: peripheral blood. The clonotype comes from a woman aged 40 to 55 with COVID-19, enrolled during active disease. CDR3 amino acids: CASSELGGGNTIYF. The CDR3 nucleotides are TGTGCCAGCAGTGAACTGGGGGGTGGAAACACCATATATTTT.